Listed here is a single TCR beta chain. Antigen specificity is unknown. Sequenced material consisted of expressed TCRB transcripts (all of the isolated RNA was reverse transcribed). Method: immunoSEQ multiplex PCR; TCRdb's copy keeps in-frame clones and lacks some. The sample lists about 370,000 clones, about 14% occurring once. This sample stems from a study of beta chain features in type 1 diabetes. Study-level background: Age, gender and cell yields were similar between patients and healthy donors.

This CDR3 has 12 residues. V was shortened by 8 bases and J by 3 bases, with 10 bases between the two germline ends. Germline CDR1 reads SGHVS; CDR2 reads FQNEAQ. One heparinised draw of blood, averaging roughly 110 mL, came from each donor. Purity exceeded 98% in all sorted populations. General study results and limits: Among patients with Type 1 diabetes, TCRB CDR3s were moderately but significantly shorter in every one of the four CD4+ subsets.

Sequenced input: naive CD4+ T cells from blood. V usage is TRBV7-8 and J usage is TRBJ1-2, with D uncertain. The TCR comes from a woman younger than 35 in good health. CDR3 DNA sequence: TGTGCCAGCGGCCACGATTACTATGGCTACACCTTC. This translates into CASGHDYYGYTF.